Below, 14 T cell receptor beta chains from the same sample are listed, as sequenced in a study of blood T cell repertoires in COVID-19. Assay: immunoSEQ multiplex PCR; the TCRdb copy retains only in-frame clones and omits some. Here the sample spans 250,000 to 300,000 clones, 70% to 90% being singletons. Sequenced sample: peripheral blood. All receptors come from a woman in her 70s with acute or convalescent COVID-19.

The CDR3 DNA reads as TGTGCCACCAGCAGAGATATGGCAGGGAATCAGCCCCAGCATTTT. Protein sequence: CATSRDMAGNQPQHF. V and J are TRBV15 and TRBJ1-5; maybe TRBD1 (5 bases). V lost 0 bases, J lost 4 bases, and 10 bases lay in between. Germline CDR1 LNHNV, CDR2 YYDKDF (reference sequence). This CDR3 is built from 15 residues.

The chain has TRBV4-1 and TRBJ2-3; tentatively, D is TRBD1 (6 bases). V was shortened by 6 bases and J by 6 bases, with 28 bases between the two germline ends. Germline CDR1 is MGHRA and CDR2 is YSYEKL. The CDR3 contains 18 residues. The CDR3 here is CASRETAVGAGEMDTQYF. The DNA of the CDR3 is TGCGCCAGCAGGGAAACCGCCGTGGGGGCAGGGGAGATGGATACGCAGTATTTT.

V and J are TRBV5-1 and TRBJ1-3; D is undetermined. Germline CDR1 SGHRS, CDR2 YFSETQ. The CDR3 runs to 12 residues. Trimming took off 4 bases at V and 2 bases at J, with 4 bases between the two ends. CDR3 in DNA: TGCGCCAGCAGCCCTGCTGGAAACACCATATATTTT. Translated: CASSPAGNTIYF. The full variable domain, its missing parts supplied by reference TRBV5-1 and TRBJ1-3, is KAGVTQTPRYLIKTRGQQVTLSCSPISGHRSVSWYQQTPGQGLQFLFEYFSETQRNKGNFPGRFSGRQFSNSRSEMNVSTLELGDSALYLCASSPAGNTIYFGEGSWLTVV.

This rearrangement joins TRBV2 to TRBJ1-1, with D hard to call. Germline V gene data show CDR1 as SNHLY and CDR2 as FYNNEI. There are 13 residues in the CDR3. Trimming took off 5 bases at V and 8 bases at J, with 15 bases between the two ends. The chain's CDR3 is CASSFDGGMEAFF. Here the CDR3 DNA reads TGTGCCAGCAGTTTCGATGGAGGGATGGAAGCTTTCTTT.

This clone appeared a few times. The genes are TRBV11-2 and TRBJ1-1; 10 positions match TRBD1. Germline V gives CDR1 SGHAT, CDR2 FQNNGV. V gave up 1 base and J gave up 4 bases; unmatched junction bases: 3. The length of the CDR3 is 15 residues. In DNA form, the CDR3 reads TGTGCCAGCAGCTTAGCCGGGACAGGGGCCACTGAAGCTTTCTTT. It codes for CASSLAGTGATEAFF.

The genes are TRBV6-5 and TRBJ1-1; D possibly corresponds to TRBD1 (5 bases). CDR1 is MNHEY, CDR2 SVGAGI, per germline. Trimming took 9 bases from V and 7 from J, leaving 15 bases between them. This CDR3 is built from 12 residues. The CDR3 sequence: CASQLGQGEAFF. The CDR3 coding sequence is TGTGCCAGTCAACTTGGGCAGGGTGAAGCTTTCTTT.

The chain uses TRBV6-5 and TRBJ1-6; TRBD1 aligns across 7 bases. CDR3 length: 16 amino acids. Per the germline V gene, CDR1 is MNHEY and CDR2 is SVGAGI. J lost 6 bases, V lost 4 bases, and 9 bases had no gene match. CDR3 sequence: CASSSTSGTVNSPLHF. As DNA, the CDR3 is TGTGCCAGCAGTTCTACTAGTGGGACAGTTAATTCACCCCTCCACTTT.

The CDR3 loop is CASSSRPGLEAFF. Written as DNA, the CDR3 is TGTGCCAGTAGTTCCCGACCGGGATTGGAAGCTTTCTTT. This chain connects TRBV19 to TRBJ1-1, with D unclear. The CDR3 length is 13 residues. Trimming shortened V by 5 bases and J by 8 bases, and 15 bases separated the two germline ends. Germline V gene sequence: CDR1 LNHDA, CDR2 SQIVND (reference sequence).

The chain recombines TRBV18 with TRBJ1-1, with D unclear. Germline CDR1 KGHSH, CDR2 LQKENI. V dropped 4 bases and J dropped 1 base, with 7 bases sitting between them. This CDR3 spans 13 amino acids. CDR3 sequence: CASSRNRNTEAFF. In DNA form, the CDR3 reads TGTGCCAGCTCACGCAATAGGAACACTGAAGCTTTCTTT.

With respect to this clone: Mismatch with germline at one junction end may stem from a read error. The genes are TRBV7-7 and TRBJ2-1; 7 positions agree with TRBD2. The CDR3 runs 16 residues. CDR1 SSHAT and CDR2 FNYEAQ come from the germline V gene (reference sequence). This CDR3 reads CASSLGAPGRGNEQFF. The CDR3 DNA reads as TGTGCTAGCAGCTTAGGGGCTCCGGGGCGGGGGAATGAGCAGTTCTTC.

CDR3 region: CASSIRGPYGYTF. The DNA for the CDR3 is TGTGCCAGTAGTATCCGCGGGCCCTATGGCTACACCTTC. The chain combines TRBV19 with TRBJ1-2; D unresolved. CDR1 is LNHDA and CDR2 is SQIVND in the germline V gene (reference sequence). The length of the CDR3 is 13 residues. Deletions cut 3 bases from V and 4 bases from J, with 9 bases between.

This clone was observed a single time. CDR3 loop: CASSLAGGNTDTQYF. CDR3 bases: TGTGCCAGCAGCTTAGCCGGGGGAAACACAGATACGCAGTATTTT. This sequence joins TRBV7-2 and TRBJ2-3; D possibly corresponds to TRBD2 (6 bases). Trimming stripped 0 bases from V and 2 bases from J, with 9 bases between. CDR3 length: 15 residues. In germline, CDR1 is SGHTA, CDR2 FQGNSA.

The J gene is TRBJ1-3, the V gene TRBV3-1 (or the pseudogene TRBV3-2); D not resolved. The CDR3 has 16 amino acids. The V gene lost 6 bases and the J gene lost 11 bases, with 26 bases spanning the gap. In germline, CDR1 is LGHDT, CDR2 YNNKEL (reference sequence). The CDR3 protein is CASRPSVLGDQEAIYF. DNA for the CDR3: TGTGCCAGCAGGCCATCAGTGTTGGGAGATCAAGAGGCCATATATTTT.

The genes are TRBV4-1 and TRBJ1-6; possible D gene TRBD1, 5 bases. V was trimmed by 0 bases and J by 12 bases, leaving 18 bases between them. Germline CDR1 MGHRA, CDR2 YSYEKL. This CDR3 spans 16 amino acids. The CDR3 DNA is TGCGCCAGCAGCCAAGAGGCAACTTTGGGGGGGGAACCCCTCCACTTT. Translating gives CASSQEATLGGEPLHF.